Many counts were recorded for the clone carrying this T cell receptor (beta chain). Trimming took off 5 bases at V and 2 bases at J, with 10 bases between the two ends. Germline V gene data show CDR1 as SEHNR and CDR2 as FQNEAQ (reference sequence). This CDR3 spans 13 amino acids. Template switching by 5'RACE produced TCR cDNA, adding a universal primer site and UMIs. MiXCR, applied by TCRdb to the 5' RACE reads, yields one record per CDR3 protein. This repertoire shows roughly 30,000 distinct CDR3 sequences, over 9.5% found once; its top ten account for roughly an eighth. This entry is derived from a study of T cells after yellow fever vaccination. At the level of the study: The SMART-Seq v4 Ultra Low Input method served to prepare the low-cell-number fractions. Study results and limitations: Subsequent booster samples again held most clones from primary vaccination (roughly 95% CD4, approximately 85% CD8).

This chain joins TRBV7-9 and TRBJ2-7; D perhaps matches TRBD2 (5 bases). The TCR originated in a man aged 18 to 30 who received the YFV17D yellow fever vaccine. Source: PBMCs, either bulk or a sorted T-cell subset (CD4+, CD8+, memory, or dextramer-sorted; not recorded which), taken more than 14 days after the first yellow fever vaccination. CDR3 nucleotides: TGTGCCAGCAGCGCAGGACTTCCCTACGAGCAGTACTTC. It translates to CASSAGLPYEQYF.